The clone carrying this T cell receptor beta chain was picked up one time. The protocol was immunoSEQ multiplex PCR, while the TCRdb copy is restricted to in-frame clones and leaves out a portion. The table lists around 260,000 clones, 86% of them singletons. The source of the sample is a study of blood T cell repertoires in COVID-19. CDR1 SEHNR and CDR2 FQNEAQ come from the germline V gene (reference sequence). Trimming pared 3 bases from V and 5 bases from J, leaving 16 bases between. CDR3 length: 15 amino acids. The rearrangement uses TRBV7-9 and TRBJ1-2; D uncertain. Sequenced sample: peripheral blood. This TCR derives from a man aged 18 to 29 with active or convalescent COVID-19. The CDR3 bases are TGTGCCAGCAGCTTCTCCATTACTGATCGATATGGCTACACCTTC. It is translated as CASSFSITDRYGYTF.